A single sample is the source of the 15 T cell receptor beta chains below, sequenced in a study of shared clonotypes between healthy human individuals. TCRdb's copy holds only in-frame clones and misses some; the assay was immunoSEQ multiplex PCR. The sample consists of approximately 2,200,000 clones, approximately 94% of them appearing once. CD45RO-negative CD8 cells positively selected for CCR7 made up the naive population, which excluded terminally differentiated effector memory CD45RA+ cells. The specimen was naive CD8+ T cells from PBMCs. The receptor set was obtained from a man aged 18-30 years in good health. Some clones in this sample may be carry-over from other donors' samples.

V and J are TRBV5-1 and TRBJ2-7; 9 bases match TRBD1. Per the germline V gene, CDR1 is SGHRS and CDR2 is YFSETQ. The CDR3 has 14 residues. V lost 5 bases to trimming and J lost 1 base; unmatched junction nucleotides: 4. The CDR3 loop is CASRTGTGSYEQYF. In DNA form, the CDR3 reads TGCGCCAGCAGGACCGGGACAGGGTCCTACGAGCAGTACTTC.

Note on this clone: This sample includes further DNA sequences coding for the same CDR3. This rearrangement joins TRBV5-6 to TRBJ2-1, with D unclear. Trimming removed 2 bases at V and 5 bases at J, with 5 bases between. In germline, CDR1 is SGHDT, CDR2 YYEEEE. The CDR3 is 12 residues long. The CDR3 bases are TGTGCCAGCAGCTTTACAGACAATGAGCAGTTCTTC. The encoded protein is CASSFTDNEQFF.

The V and J genes are TRBV9 and TRBJ2-5; the D call may be TRBD1 or TRBD2 (5 bases each). Germline CDR1 reads SGDLS; CDR2 reads YYNGEE. Trimming stripped 4 bases from V and 5 bases from J, with 24 bases between. CDR3 length equals 17 residues. The CDR3 DNA sequence: TGTGCCAGCAGCCCCGGGACCGGGGCCGTTAAATCGGAGACCCAGTACTTC. It encodes CASSPGTGAVKSETQYF.

The V call is TRBV9, the J call TRBJ2-2; the match to TRBD2 covers 8 bases. The CDR3 sequence is 17 residues long. The germline V gene encodes CDR1 SGDLS and CDR2 YYNGEE. The junction had 19 bases not matched to a gene; V was cut back by 8 bases and J by 7 bases. The CDR3 reads CASGGKTGLVSLGELFF. CDR3 DNA: TGTGCCAGTGGGGGGAAGACGGGACTAGTGAGTCTCGGGGAGCTGTTTTTT.

V gene TRBV13 combines with J gene TRBJ2-1, with TRBD2 identical over 9 bases. This CDR3 is 15 amino acids long. Germline V lookup: CDR1 PRHDT, CDR2 FYEKMQ (reference sequence). V shed 7 bases and J 8 bases; nucleotides not matched to a gene: 12. The CDR3, as DNA: TGTGCCAGCACCCCCTCGATAGCGGGAGTCGATGAGCAGTTCTTC. This gives the protein CASTPSIAGVDEQFF.

The V and J genes are TRBV2 and TRBJ1-4; maybe TRBD1 (5 bases). CDR3 size: 15 residues. Germline lookup yields CDR1 SNHLY and CDR2 FYNNEI. V dropped 3 bases and J dropped 1 base, with 9 bases sitting between them. CDR3 sequence (DNA): TGTGCCAGCAGTGACAGGGAGAGAACTAATGAAAAACTGTTTTTT. Its translation: CASSDRERTNEKLFF.

The rearrangement links TRBV6-5 to TRBJ2-1; D is undetermined. The CDR3 consists of 13 residues. V lost 6 bases and J lost 8, with 14 bases in between. CDR1 MNHEY and CDR2 SVGAGI come from the germline V gene. In DNA form, the CDR3 reads TGTGCCAGCAGCCCCACCTTGACCGATGAGCAGTTCTTC. Translated, it gives CASSPTLTDEQFF.

The DNA for the CDR3 is TGTGCCAGCAGCCAATCTGCAGGGGGGACCTATGGCTACACCTTC. Its protein is CASSQSAGGTYGYTF. The chain carries TRBV16 and TRBJ1-2; 7 nucleotides agree with TRBD1. The V gene's germline CDR1 is KGHSY and CDR2 FQNENV. Trimming took 0 bases from V and 4 from J; bases not matched to a gene: 5. The CDR3 consists of 15 residues.

The chain is built from TRBV29-1 and TRBJ2-5; possibly TRBD1 for D (5 bases). The CDR3 extends over 13 amino acids. V dropped 5 bases and J dropped 2 bases, with 12 bases sitting between them. CDR1 and CDR2 (germline): SQVTM, ANQGSEA. This CDR3 reads CSVRRVPQETQYF. In DNA, the CDR3 is TGCAGCGTTCGCAGGGTCCCTCAAGAGACCCAGTACTTC.

V gene TRBV6-5 combines with J gene TRBJ2-1, with D hard to call. This CDR3 has 15 residues. Trimming removed 4 bases at V and 5 bases at J, with 15 bases between. Germline assignment: CDR1 MNHEY and CDR2 SVGAGI. CDR3 DNA sequence: TGTGCCAGCAGTTTACTCCGACCCAGCCACAATGAGCAGTTCTTC. Amino acid sequence: CASSLLRPSHNEQFF.

J is TRBJ1-1 and V is TRBV29-1; unclear D gene. The CDR3 is made up of 15 amino acids. Deletions cut 4 bases from V and 3 bases from J, with 18 bases between. Germline V gene lookup returns CDR1 SQVTM and CDR2 ANQGSEA. DNA for the CDR3: TGCAGCGTTGTTAAGAGGGAGACACTTTACACTGAAGCTTTCTTT. Protein product: CSVVKRETLYTEAFF.

This clone was picked up a small number of times. For the CDR3, the DNA is TGTGCCAGCAGTGGCCTCCAGGGGGCTACTGAAGCTTTCTTT. Translated, it gives CASSGLQGATEAFF. The chain is built from TRBV28 and TRBJ1-1, with 8 bases that match TRBD1. The CDR3 contains 14 residues. Germline V gene data show CDR1 as MDHEN and CDR2 as SYDVKM. Trimming removed 5 bases from V and 5 bases from J; junction bases left unmatched: 7.

V is TRBV5-4 and J is TRBJ2-7; no firm D call. This CDR3 has 17 residues. The germline V gene has CDR1 SGHNT and CDR2 YYREEE (reference sequence). V shed 0 bases and J shed 0 bases, with 16 bases lying between them. CDR3 nucleotides: TGTGCCAGCAGCTTGGATCTCCCGGTCGGAGACTCCTACGAGCAGTACTTC. This codes for CASSLDLPVGDSYEQYF.

This rearrangement joins TRBV2 to TRBJ2-2; possibly TRBD1 or TRBD2 for D (6 bases each). The CDR3 is 15 amino acids. CDR1 and CDR2 from the germline V gene are SNHLY and FYNNEI. The V and J ends lost 8 bases and 5 bases respectively, with 18 bases between them. CDR3 sequence reads: CASPKSGAGTGELFF. The CDR3 DNA is TGTGCCAGCCCCAAATCGGGGGCTGGAACCGGGGAGCTGTTTTTT.

The chain recombines TRBV28 with TRBJ2-4; 7 nucleotides line up with TRBD1. Trimming at V came to 4 bases and at J to 0 bases, leaving 12 bases not matched to a gene. CDR1 MDHEN and CDR2 SYDVKM come from the germline V gene. This CDR3 is built from 18 residues. The DNA of the CDR3 is TGTGCCAGCAGTTCAGCCTCGGACAGGCATTTAGCCAAAAACATTCAGTACTTC. Translating it yields CASSSASDRHLAKNIQYF. Filled out from reference TRBV28 and TRBJ2-4, the complete variable domain reads DVKVTQSSRYLVKRTGEKVFLECVQDMDHENMFWYRQDPGLGLRLIYFSYDVKMKEKGDIPEGYSVSREKKERFSLILESASTNQTSMYLCASSSASDRHLAKNIQYFGAGTRLSVL.